Below, 19 T cell receptor beta chains from the same sample are listed, as sequenced in a study of CD8 T cells in Susac syndrome. A quantity of about 0.45 to 1 ug RNA underwent reverse transcription using random hexamers. TCRdb reprocessed the immunoSEQ multiplex PCR reads with MiXCR, giving one entry per CDR3 protein. In the table there are some 75,000 distinct CDR3 sequences, roughly 92% of which are singletons. Sequenced sample: CD8+ T cells from PBMCs. The receptors derive from a human donor with Susac syndrome.

The chain uses TRBV19 and TRBJ1-1, with D possibly matching TRBD1 (5 bases). V dropped 3 bases and J dropped 5 bases, with 13 bases sitting between them. CDR1 is LNHDA and CDR2 is SQIVND in the germline V gene (reference sequence). This CDR3 spans 14 amino acids. The CDR3 here is CASSIPVGGTEAFF. The DNA for the CDR3 is TGTGCCAGTAGTATCCCGGTGGGGGGAACTGAAGCTTTCTTT. Variable domain in full (rest from reference TRBV19 and TRBJ1-1): DGGITQSPKYLFRKEGQNVTLSCEQNLNHDAMYWYRQDPGQGLRLIYYSQIVNDFQKGDIAEGYSVSREKKESFPLTVTSAQKNPTAFYLCASSIPVGGTEAFFGQGTRLTVV.

The CDR3 nucleotides are TGTGCCAGTAGAACAGGATCCCAGGGGTATGGCTACACCTTC. Translating gives CASRTGSQGYGYTF. This chain joins TRBV19 and TRBJ1-2; D is possibly TRBD1 (6 bases). Germline V gives CDR1 LNHDA, CDR2 SQIVND (reference sequence). With 6 bases removed from V and 5 bases from J, the gap between germline ends came to 16 bases. The CDR3 extends over 14 amino acids.

The rearrangement uses TRBV28 and TRBJ1-5; 8 bases are a match to TRBD1. The germline gives CDR1 MDHEN, CDR2 SYDVKM. With 10 bases clipped from V and 4 bases from J, the junction kept 9 bases outside the gene matches. The CDR3 has 14 amino acids. CDR3 DNA: TGTGCCACCTCGGGCAGGGGGCAGAATCAGCCCCAGCATTTT. Protein: CATSGRGQNQPQHF.

This clonotype was counted between two and nine times. V usage is TRBV29-1 and J usage is TRBJ2-7; 7 positions agree with TRBD1. Germline V gives CDR1 SQVTM, CDR2 ANQGSEA. CDR3 length: 12 residues. The V gene end was trimmed by 6 bases and the J gene end by 5 bases; junction bases not matched to a gene: 7. The CDR3 DNA follows: TGCAGCGTAAGGACAGGTCGGCACGAGCAGTACTTC. As protein: CSVRTGRHEQYF.

The chain is built from TRBV16 and TRBJ1-1; 8 bases are a match to TRBD1. Germline V gene sequence: CDR1 KGHSY, CDR2 FQNENV. J gave up 1 base and V 0 bases, and 1 base lay outside the gene matches. This CDR3 spans 15 amino acids. In DNA form, the CDR3 reads TGTGCCAGCAGCCAATCGGGGACAGGGAACACTGAAGCTTTCTTT. Protein: CASSQSGTGNTEAFF.

This rearrangement joins TRBV10-3 to TRBJ1-1, with D uncertain. CDR3 length equals 13 residues. Per the germline V gene, CDR1 is ENHRY and CDR2 is SYGVKD. Trimming removed 0 bases from V and 7 bases from J, with 9 bases in between. The CDR3 nucleotides read TGTGCCATCAGTGAGTCGATTAAGGATGAAGCTTTCTTT. Translation: CAISESIKDEAFF.

The CDR3 spells CASSLLTAAGDEQFF. CDR3 bases: TGTGCCAGCAGCTTACTTACGGCCGCGGGGGATGAGCAGTTCTTC. The chain combines TRBV7-3 with TRBJ2-1; 7 bases are a match to TRBD2. Trimming removed 2 bases from V and 8 bases from J; junction bases left unmatched: 9. The CDR3 consists of 15 residues. Germline V gives CDR1 SGHTA, CDR2 FQGTGA.

V gene TRBV29-1 combines with J gene TRBJ2-1, with D tentatively TRBD2 (6 bases). V was clipped by 4 bases and J by 6 bases, with 22 bases between them. The CDR3 has 16 amino acids. Germline CDR1 SQVTM, CDR2 ANQGSEA. The CDR3 DNA is TGCAGCGTTGTCAATACTAGCCCCGAGGGCGCCAATGAGCAGTTCTTC. Translating it yields CSVVNTSPEGANEQFF.

The chain combines TRBV6-2 or TRBV6-3 with TRBJ2-1; 7 nucleotides agree with TRBD2. The length of the CDR3 is 16 residues. Losses at the gene ends were 0 bases for V and 5 bases for J; bases not matched to a gene: 7. Looked up from germline, CDR1 is MNHEY and CDR2 is SVGEGT. For the CDR3, the DNA is TGTGCCAGCAGTTACTCGAGGGAGGGCCCCAACAATGAGCAGTTCTTC. It translates to CASSYSREGPNNEQFF.

The chain joins TRBV11-3 to TRBJ2-3, with 12 bases that match TRBD2. J gave up 4 bases and V 2 bases, and 4 bases lay outside the gene matches. CDR3 length equals 16 residues. Germline values: CDR1 SGHNT, CDR2 YENEEA. The chain's CDR3 is CASSLLASGGADTQYF. The CDR3 region has the DNA TGTGCCAGCAGCTTACTGGCTAGCGGGGGGGCAGATACGCAGTATTTT. Full variable domain (outside the CDR3, taken from reference TRBV11-3 and TRBJ2-3): EAGVVQSPRYKIIEKKQPVAFWCNPISGHNTLYWYLQNLGQGPELLIRYENEEAVDDSQLPKDRFSAERLKGVDSTLKIQPAELGDSAVYLCASSLLASGGADTQYFGPGTRLTVL.

The V gene is TRBV20-1, the J gene TRBJ2-1; TRBD2 might be the D (6 bases). This CDR3 spans 15 amino acids. The germline gives CDR1 DFQATT, CDR2 SNEGSKA (reference sequence). Between the trimmed V and J ends, which lost 5 bases and 8 bases, there was a span of 22 bases. The CDR3 DNA follows: TGCAGTGCTGTTACCCCATCTAGCGACCTGGATGAGCAGTTCTTC. Amino acids: CSAVTPSSDLDEQFF.

The V and J genes are TRBV2 and TRBJ2-7; D remains ambiguous. Trimming pared 4 bases from V and 2 bases from J, leaving 9 bases between. Looked up from germline, CDR1 is SNHLY and CDR2 is FYNNEI. CDR3 length: 13 amino acids. The CDR3 sequence: CASSGDPAYEQYF. CDR3 nucleotide sequence: TGTGCCAGCAGTGGCGACCCCGCCTACGAGCAGTACTTC.

This clonotype appeared a single time. This rearrangement joins TRBV7-9 to TRBJ2-7; D unresolved. CDR3 length: 13 amino acids. The V and J ends lost 5 bases and 7 bases respectively, with 15 bases between them. Germline lookup yields CDR1 SEHNR and CDR2 FQNEAQ (reference sequence). CDR3 sequence: CASSARGWGEQYF. CDR3 DNA sequence: TGTGCCAGCAGCGCGCGCGGTTGGGGAGAGCAGTACTTC.

J is TRBJ2-7 and V is TRBV4-3; either TRBD1 or TRBD2 may supply D (5 bases each). V was trimmed by 0 bases and J by 7 bases, leaving 13 bases between them. Per the germline V gene, CDR1 is LGHNA and CDR2 is YSLEER. The CDR3 contains 14 residues. Here the CDR3 reads CASSQEGRVGEQYF. CDR3 coding DNA: TGCGCCAGCAGCCAAGAGGGGCGGGTAGGGGAGCAGTACTTC.

The J gene is TRBJ1-2, the V gene TRBV10-3; weak D call: TRBD1 (5 bases). Germline loops: CDR1 ENHRY, CDR2 SYGVKD. CDR3 length: 13 amino acids. V gave up 3 bases and J gave up 2 bases, with 7 bases separating them. CDR3 sequence reads: CAISDSGNYGYTF. CDR3 DNA sequence: TGTGCCATCAGTGACTCAGGGAACTATGGCTACACCTTC.

The rearrangement uses TRBV20-1 and TRBJ2-7; 8 positions agree with TRBD2. The ends lost 1 base at V and 1 base at J; junction bases unmatched: 9. Germline values: CDR1 DFQATT, CDR2 SNEGSKA (reference sequence). This CDR3 contains 16 residues. This CDR3 reads CSARAHGSGVSYEQYF. The CDR3, as DNA: TGCAGTGCTAGAGCCCACGGTAGCGGGGTGTCCTACGAGCAGTACTTC.

This sequence joins TRBV29-1 and TRBJ2-1; a possible D gene is TRBD1 (5 bases). Looked up from germline, CDR1 is SQVTM and CDR2 is ANQGSEA. V was pared by 3 bases and J by 7 bases, with 13 bases between. The CDR3 totals 13 residues. The CDR3 spells CSVEYDRSNEQFF. The CDR3 DNA is TGCAGCGTTGAGTATGACAGATCGAATGAGCAGTTCTTC.

The V call is TRBV7-9, the J call TRBJ2-7; TRBD2 might be the D (6 bases). Looked up from germline, CDR1 is SEHNR and CDR2 is FQNEAQ (reference sequence). V gave up 1 base and J gave up 3 bases, with 7 bases separating them. The CDR3 totals 13 residues. The CDR3 loop reads CASSLGGGYEQYF. CDR3 nucleotides: TGTGCCAGCAGCTTAGGGGGAGGCTACGAGCAGTACTTC.

The CDR3 loop reads CASSQDEGLAEQYF. The CDR3 coding sequence is TGTGCCAGCAGCCAAGATGAGGGTCTCGCCGAGCAGTACTTC. The J gene is TRBJ2-7, the V gene TRBV4-2; possibly TRBD2 for D (5 bases). Germline values: CDR1 LGHNA, CDR2 YNFKEQ. Trimming stripped 0 bases from V and 6 bases from J, with 12 bases between. The CDR3 spans 14 residues.